This T cell receptor (beta chain) is drawn from a study of blood T cell repertoires in COVID-19. CDR1 SGHTA and CDR2 FQGNSA come from the germline V gene. Trimming took off 8 bases at V and 8 bases at J, with 16 bases between the two ends. This CDR3 has 13 amino acids. Profiling relied on immunoSEQ multiplex PCR, and the TCRdb table lists in-frame clones only, not all of them. Of about 64,000 clones in the sample, 65% to 90% were seen once. The sample comprised peripheral blood. The rearrangement joins TRBV7-2 to TRBJ2-1, with D possibly matching TRBD1 (6 bases). The sequence came from a man between 35 and 55 years old with acute or convalescent COVID-19. The CDR3 DNA reads TGTGCCAGCGCGTCTTACAGGGACGATGAGCAGTTCTTC. It specifies CASASYRDDEQFF.